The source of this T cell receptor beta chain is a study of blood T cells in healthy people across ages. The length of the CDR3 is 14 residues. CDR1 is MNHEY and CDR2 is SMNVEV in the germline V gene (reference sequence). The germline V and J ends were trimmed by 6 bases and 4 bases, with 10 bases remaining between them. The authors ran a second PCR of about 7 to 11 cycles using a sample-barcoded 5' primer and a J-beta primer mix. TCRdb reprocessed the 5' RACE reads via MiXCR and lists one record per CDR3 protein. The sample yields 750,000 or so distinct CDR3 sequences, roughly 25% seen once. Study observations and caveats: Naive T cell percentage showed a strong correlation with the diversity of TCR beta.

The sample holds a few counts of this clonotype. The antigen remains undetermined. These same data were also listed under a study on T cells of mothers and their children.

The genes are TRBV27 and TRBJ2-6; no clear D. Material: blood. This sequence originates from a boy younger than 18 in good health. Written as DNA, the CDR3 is TGTGCCAGCAGCCCCCTAGAGGGGGCCAACGTCCTGACTTTC. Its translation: CASSPLEGANVLTF.